This TCR beta chain stems from a study of blood T cell repertoires in COVID-19 (dated by TCRdb to 2020 to 2021). About the study as a whole: Samples covering the acute and convalescent phases of COVID-19 were provided by collaborators in the United States, Italy and Spain. The repertoires were made available in a free public database intended to serve as a resource for research on the immune response to SARS-CoV-2. The samples were drawn from the first 160 participants of the ongoing ImmuneRACE study and from over 950 subjects provided by 6 global collaborators. The material from the prospective study consisted of cDNA or gDNA derived from T cells, B-cell-depleted T cells, or PBMCs. Where HLA class I and class II types were available, the types were taken from metadata supplied by the sample provider, not from assay-based typing. The sample metadata nearly always contained a de-identified subject ID, COVID-19 status, age in years and sex. Subjects who had been exposed to COVID-19, were actively infected with it, or had recovered from it provided the deeply sampled blood TCRbeta repertoires that made up the dataset. Points the paper makes about the study in general: How much clinical and demographic metadata was included differed by source and by participant, and the metadata was provided uncurated.

To note about this clone: Its specific antigen is unknown. Base qualities were left out, and no much larger clone turns up one base away.

Participants in the prospective study were aged roughly 18 to 100 years, lived in 20 to 25 United States geographic areas, and enrolled through a virtual design. Cohort assignment in the prospective study relied on participant-reported clinical history from a screening survey and a study questionnaire. Recovered participants in ImmuneRACE Cohort 3 were defined by two consecutive negative NP/OP PCR tests, clearance by a healthcare professional, or resolution of symptoms. In the prospective study, mobile phlebotomists collected whole blood, serum and a nasopharyngeal or oropharyngeal swab from each participant. Additional blood draws and questionnaires over an approximately 2-month period could optionally be provided by prospective study participants. Blood samples from the prospective study were shipped frozen or at room temperature prior to DNA extraction. TCRbeta CDR3 regions were amplified from genomic DNA using the immunoSEQ Assay, a bias-controlled multiplex PCR. Per the original workflow: Nucleated cell counts per sample were estimated from amplification of reference gene primers within the assay. To quantify the absolute abundance of each unique TCRbeta CDR3 rearrangement, sequence reads were collapsed and filtered. For each sample, productive Simpson clonality was calculated as the square root of Simpson's diversity index over productive rearrangements. TCRdb took over this immuneACCESS table, retaining in-frame rearrangements with V and J assigned. Such tables are incomplete; in checked studies, under half of the missing clones stem from an unresolved V gene, and the remainder is unexplained. V and J calls plus clone size are reproduced from that table; the DNA served to infer D and trimming. A total of some 250,000 clones appear in this sample, roughly 90% of them only once. Roughly 8.3% of the sample comes from the top ten.

The source of this sequence is a man aged 35 to 55 who had recovered from COVID-19. Sequencing input: PBMCs or T cells enriched from blood (not recorded which).

At the DNA level, the sequence is TGTGCCTGCCTCCGGGACAGCTGGGGAGAGGAGTACTTC. It translates as CACLRDSWGEEYF. Here the chain combines TRBV2 and TRBJ2-7; 7 bases in between match TRBD1. CDR1 SNHLY and CDR2 FYNNEI were looked up in the germline V gene. For this chain, trimming is 11 bases at the V end and 11 bases at the J end, and the number of junction bases without a gene match is 18. The CDR3, cysteine through phenylalanine, is 13 amino acids long. Only the CDR3 DNA stays, 39 bases, in frame from base 1.